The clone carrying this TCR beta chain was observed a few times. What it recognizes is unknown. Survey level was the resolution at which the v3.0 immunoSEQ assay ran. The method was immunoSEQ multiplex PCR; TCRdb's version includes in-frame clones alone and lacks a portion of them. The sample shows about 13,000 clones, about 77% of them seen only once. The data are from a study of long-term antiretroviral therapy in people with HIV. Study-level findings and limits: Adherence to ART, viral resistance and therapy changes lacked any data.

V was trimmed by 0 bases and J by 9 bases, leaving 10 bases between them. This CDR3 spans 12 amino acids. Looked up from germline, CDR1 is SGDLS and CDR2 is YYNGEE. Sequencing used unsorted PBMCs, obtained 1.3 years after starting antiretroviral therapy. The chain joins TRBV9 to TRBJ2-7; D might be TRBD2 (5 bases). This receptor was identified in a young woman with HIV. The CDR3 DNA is TGTGCCAGCAGCGTAGGTGAGGGCGGGCAGTACTTC. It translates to CASSVGEGGQYF.